Listed below are T cell receptor beta chains from one sample, sequenced in a study of T-cell reconstitution after alpha-beta-depleted transplantation in children. From the PCR reads, TCRdb called clonotypes with MiXCR, one entry per CDR3 protein. The top ten hold about 6% of the sample, which has over 200,000 distinct CDR3 sequences, approximately 9% seen once. The sample here was PBMCs from the stem cell graft donor, taken from the stem cell graft. These receptors were collected from a human donor who donated a stem cell graft to a child with acute lymphoblastic leukemia. Both conserved end residues are part of each CDR3. The order of the fields is CDR3 length, V gene, CDR3 protein.

>16|TRBV6-5
CAGGSLLAGQYNEQFF
>13|TRBV12-3/TRBV12-4
CASSPSENQPQHF
>11|TRBV28
CASSSMGGYTF
>13|TRBV3-1
CASSQTGAGEAFF
>15|TRBV10-3
CAISSTGTEYNEQFF
>16|TRBV5-1
CASSEGGTSGYNEQFF
>14|TRBV20-1
CSARSWTRGDTQYF
>17|TRBV4-3
CASSQDNRAGTNTEAFF
>19|TRBV10-3
CAISESLAAVALNTGELFF
>14|TRBV5-1
CASSLGSTGDEQFF
>14|TRBV27
CASTPGSSYNEQFF
>15|TRBV6-5
CASSYGGTEGNTIYF
>13|TRBV6-5
CASSYGQGTPQHF
>14|TRBV28
CASSLGTKNTEAFF
>15|TRBV4-1
CASSQASSGLVTQYF
>14|TRBV27
CASSREATNEKLFF
>12|TRBV24-1
CATSDFLSGYTF
>15|TRBV12-3/TRBV12-4
CASSPSRALYNEQFF
>14|TRBV4-3
CASSQAPGYQPQHF
>15|TRBV5-6
CASSLEGAILYEQYF
>13|TRBV20-1
CSARVPSGNTIYF
>15|TRBV6-1
CASTQITGPGDIQYF
>14|TRBV5-1
CASAQQRGLDTQYF
>17|TRBV6-5
CASSYDRLAGGPNEQYF
>15|TRBV6-5
CASSYGRGGADTQYF
>14|TRBV4-2
CASSGRVGDTEAFF
>16|TRBV20-1
CSARAGGSSGANVLTF